Detailed here is one T cell receptor (beta chain). This CDR3 comprises 15 residues. Germline V gives CDR1 MNHEY, CDR2 SVGAGI. Between the trimmed V and J ends, which lost 3 bases and 3 bases, there was a span of 14 bases. Methods used by the authors: The authors estimated nucleated cell counts from reference gene primer amplification. Measured with immunoSEQ multiplex PCR; TCRdb has only the in-frame clones, and not every one. The DNA gave D and trimming, while V, J and clone size come from that table. This sample has approximately 150,000 clones, with about 85% found just once. The data were obtained in a study of blood T cell repertoires in COVID-19. The overall study: PBMCs, B-cell-depleted T cells, or T cells provided the cDNA or gDNA that made up the material.

The J gene is TRBJ1-1, the V gene TRBV6-5; maybe TRBD1 (5 bases). Sample: peripheral blood. The receptor's source is a human donor in a cohort sampled during active COVID-19. The DNA of the CDR3 is TGTGCCAGCAGTTATAAGCACCAAGGGGACACTGAAGCTTTCTTT. Translating it yields CASSYKHQGDTEAFF.